Sequencing of this T cell receptor beta chain was carried out in a study of TIL therapy for anti-PD-1-resistant metastatic lung cancer listed by TCRdb under 2021. Concerning the study at large: Enrolled patients had a median age of approximately 49 years (range about 38-85) and a median tumor PD-L1 proportion score of 6%. Tumor and peripheral blood T cell receptor beta sequencing was used to track clonotypes across tumor, expanded TIL product and serial blood samples. The cohort was predominantly lung adenocarcinoma, with a few EGFR-mutant and two ALK-rearranged tumors, and half of patients were current or former smokers. Across the cohort, whole-exome sequencing showed a median non-synonymous tumor mutation burden of approximately 1.5 mutations per megabase.

Taken from cysteine to phenylalanine, the CDR3 has 15 residues. Of the read, only the CDR3 DNA is kept; its 45 bases are in frame from base 1. V loses 0 bases, J loses 2 bases, and the germline ends lie 7 bases apart. In the germline V gene, CDR1 corresponds to MDHEN and CDR2 to SYDVKM. Sample time point, as interpreted from the label and publication: pre-treatment sample, taken before nivolumab and TIL therapy. The baseline tumor samples, taken from the same resection that was used to grow TIL, were excised metastases, most often pleural nodules or supraclavicular lymph nodes. Before any PD-1/PD-L1 blockade was given, tumors were harvested, nivolumab was then administered, and patients who progressed went on to receive lymphodepletion, an infusion of expanded TIL, and IL-2. Adults with stage 4 NSCLC were enrolled in a dual-center phase I trial from October 2017 to early 2020. The samples were drawn from an open-label, single-arm phase I trial testing tumor-infiltrating lymphocyte therapy combined with nivolumab in advanced non-small cell lung cancer. Portions of each resected tumor were snap-frozen in liquid nitrogen and stored at -80 °C. Tumor regions of interest were selected on H&E sections by laser-capture macrodissection, were pulverized into around 14 mg aliquots, and were extracted with Qiagen Allprep kits.

The study at large found these results: Clonal turnover during TIL culture was high, and many clones enriched in the product were not detected in the baseline tumor, suggesting clonal contraction instead of faithful expansion. Because the cohort was highly selected, with more treatment-naive, never-smoker and oncogene-addicted patients than is typical, generalizability is limited. Compared with baseline intratumoral T cells, expanded TIL cultures were more clonal and less diverse (median clonality around 6% vs 30%, p < 0.0001). The study protocol defined all tumor marker inferences as exploratory.

TCR beta CDR3 regions were amplified from genomic DNA by bias-controlled multiplex PCR with the immunoSEQ v3 hsTCRB kit. The TCR libraries were sequenced on an Illumina NextSeq 500 to about 1.8 million read pairs for survey level or about 5-6.5 million read pairs for deep level. In the paper's pipeline: Clonality was reported by immunoSEQ Analyzer software, which also assigned V, D and J genes and filtered out non-productive sequences. Repertoires were compared by productive Simpson clonality and by the Morisita overlap index of productive TRB rearrangements between infused TIL and blood. TCRdb mirrors the immuneACCESS table, restricted to in-frame sequences. Some clones are absent from its copies; in checked studies, under half trace to an unresolved V gene, and the reason for the others is unknown. V, J and clone size are taken as reported in that table, and D and trimming were inferred from the DNA itself. The sample has under 100,000 clones on record, around 71% of them singletons. The top ten hold 10% to 11% of the sample.

As for this clone: It has no known antigen specificity. The sample holds no much larger clone one base away, and base qualities are not on file.

The source is a person aged 25 to 80 with non-small cell lung cancer. The sample here was tumor tissue, taken at baseline. This sequence uses TRBV28 and TRBJ2-2; the D gene cannot be named for sure. The CDR3 loop reads CASSLWAANTGELFF. The DNA sequence is TGTGCCAGCAGTTTATGGGCTGCCAACACCGGGGAGCTGTTTTTT.